A single sample is the source of the 8 T cell receptor beta chains below, sequenced in a study of beta chain features in type 1 diabetes. Since all of the isolated RNA was reverse transcribed, expressed TCRB transcripts were what got sequenced. Method: immunoSEQ multiplex PCR; TCRdb's copy keeps in-frame clones and lacks some. The repertoire holds 450,000 or so clones, more than 9.5% seen once, with approximately 0.05% in the top ten. The specimen was naive CD4+ T cells from blood. These receptors were collected from a woman in her late teens or twenties in good health.

This clone was picked up many times. This chain joins TRBV29-1 and TRBJ2-4; D tentatively fits TRBD1 or TRBD2 (5 bases each). Germline V gives CDR1 SQVTM, CDR2 ANQGSEA. The length of the CDR3 is 18 residues. The V and J ends lost 2 bases and 1 base respectively, with 21 bases between them. DNA for the CDR3: TGCAGCGTTGAAATTCAGGGTGTTCGGGGCTTCGCCAAAAACATTCAGTACTTC. Its translation: CSVEIQGVRGFAKNIQYF. Drawing the rest from reference TRBV29-1 and TRBJ2-4, the complete variable domain is SAVISQKPSRDICQRGTSLTIQCQVDSQVTMMFWYRQQPGQSLTLIATANQGSEATYESGFVIDKFPISRPNLTFSTLTVSNMSPEDSSIYLCSVEIQGVRGFAKNIQYFGAGTRLSVL.

This chain uses TRBV29-1 with TRBJ1-4; TRBD1 matches at 7 bases. The germline gives CDR1 SQVTM, CDR2 ANQGSEA. The CDR3 sequence is 14 residues long. After removal of 6 bases from V and 4 bases from J, the junction contained 8 bases not matched to a gene. The CDR3 DNA reads TGCAGCGTAGGACAGGATGGTGTTAATGAAAAACTGTTTTTT. It is translated as CSVGQDGVNEKLFF.

The chain carries TRBV6-5 and TRBJ2-6; D remains ambiguous. Deletions cut 4 bases from V and 0 bases from J, with 4 bases between. The length of the CDR3 is 14 residues. Germline V gene sequence: CDR1 MNHEY, CDR2 SVGAGI. CDR3 region: CASSSDSGANVLTF. The CDR3 DNA is TGTGCCAGCAGTTCGGACTCTGGGGCCAACGTCCTGACTTTC.

This rearrangement joins TRBV29-1 to TRBJ2-5; D possibly corresponds to TRBD1 (6 bases). V was pared by 4 bases and J by 11 bases, with 23 bases between. The length of the CDR3 is 14 residues. Per the germline V gene, CDR1 is SQVTM and CDR2 is ANQGSEA. CDR3 DNA: TGCAGCGTTGTGGACAGACCAACTGTCTGGGAGCAGTACTTC. Translation gives CSVVDRPTVWEQYF.

This clone turned up a few times. The gene calls are TRBV7-3 and TRBJ2-3, with a tentative D call TRBD2 (6 bases). The CDR3 runs to 13 residues. The V and J ends lost 6 bases and 6 bases respectively, with 13 bases between them. Germline-derived CDR1 and CDR2 are SGHTA and FQGTGA. The CDR3 protein is CASSHGGADTQYF. CDR3 coding DNA: TGTGCCAGCAGTCATGGCGGGGCCGATACGCAGTATTTT.

This clone was seen only a few times. The chain combines TRBV7-2 with TRBJ1-4; tentatively, D is TRBD1 (5 bases). V was pared by 5 bases and J by 0 bases, with 10 bases between. This CDR3 is 15 amino acids long. CDR1 and CDR2 (germline): SGHTA, FQGNSA. CDR3 loop: CASSRDGATNEKLFF. The DNA of the CDR3 is TGTGCCAGCAGCCGGGACGGTGCAACTAATGAAAAACTGTTTTTT.

This clone was observed a few times. The CDR3 region is CASSVDPRSYNEQFF. CDR3 DNA: TGTGCCAGCAGCGTAGATCCCCGCTCCTACAATGAGCAGTTCTTC. The chain uses TRBV9 and TRBJ2-1; D gene uncertain. Germline CDR1 reads SGDLS; CDR2 reads YYNGEE. The CDR3 runs to 15 residues. Trimming removed 0 bases from V and 0 bases from J, with 7 bases in between.

Only a few counts were recorded for this clone. This sequence joins TRBV14 and TRBJ2-5; the D is unclear. Looked up from germline, CDR1 is SGHDN and CDR2 is FVKESK. The CDR3 has 14 amino acids. Trimming took 3 bases from V and 2 from J, leaving 10 bases between them. CDR3: CASSQRHAQETQYF. DNA for the CDR3: TGTGCCAGCAGCCAGCGACACGCTCAAGAGACCCAGTACTTC.